The 10 T cell receptor beta chains listed next were all sequenced from one sample in a study of T-cell reconstitution after alpha-beta-depleted transplantation in children. Preparing the TCRbeta library involved the use of unique molecular identifiers. Via MiXCR, TCRdb re-called the PCR reads, giving one row per CDR3 protein. The sample carries approximately 400,000 distinct CDR3 sequences, around 9.9% recorded once. Sequenced material: PBMCs from the stem cell graft donor, taken from the stem cell graft. The source of these receptors is a human donor who donated a stem cell graft to a child with acute myeloid leukemia.

This clonotype turned up a few times. V gene TRBV5-1 combines with J gene TRBJ2-2, with 7 bases lining up with TRBD1. CDR3 size: 16 residues. Germline CDR1 reads SGHRS; CDR2 reads YFSETQ. Losses at the gene ends were 6 bases for V and 2 bases for J; bases not matched to a gene: 10. CDR3 sequence reads: CASTNRQGTNTGELFF. The CDR3 DNA sequence: TGCGCCAGCACCAACAGACAGGGCACAAACACCGGGGAGCTGTTTTTT.

This clonotype was detected only a few times. V gene TRBV7-8 combines with J gene TRBJ1-2; 9 positions match TRBD1. The germline V gene encodes CDR1 SGHVS and CDR2 FQNEAQ. The length of the CDR3 is 16 residues. V trimming: 4 bases; J trimming: 4 bases; junction bases outside the gene matches: 10. The CDR3 DNA reads TGTGCCAGCAGCTCGCCCGGGACAGGGCTCGTCTATGGCTACACCTTC. Its protein is CASSSPGTGLVYGYTF.

This clonotype appeared many times. The genes are TRBV2 and TRBJ2-7; D is perhaps TRBD2 (6 bases). The CDR3 is 12 amino acids. Trimming cost V 6 bases and J 2 bases, with 8 bases left between them. Per the germline V gene, CDR1 is SNHLY and CDR2 is FYNNEI. The CDR3 coding sequence is TGTGCCAGCAGAAGGACTACCTACGAGCAGTACTTC. Its translation: CASRRTTYEQYF.

This clonotype has a handful of counts. V is TRBV6-1 and J is TRBJ2-3; TRBD1 aligns across 7 bases. Per germline, CDR1 MNHNS and CDR2 SASEGT. V trimming: 5 bases; J trimming: 5 bases; junction bases outside the gene matches: 10. This CDR3 comprises 15 residues. The CDR3 DNA reads TGTGCCAGCAGTACCGCCGACAGGGCACTAGATACGCAGTATTTT. Encoded protein: CASSTADRALDTQYF.

This clonotype was counted many times. The genes are TRBV27 and TRBJ1-5; D call uncertain. There are 14 residues in the CDR3. Germline V gene lookup returns CDR1 MNHEY and CDR2 SMNVEV (reference sequence). V was trimmed by 4 bases and J by 5 bases, leaving 12 bases between them. CDR3 sequence (DNA): TGTGCCAGCAGTTGGTCAGGACCCCATCAGCCCCAGCATTTT. Amino acid sequence: CASSWSGPHQPQHF.

This chain links TRBV9 with TRBJ2-7, with a weak D call TRBD1 (5 bases). Trimming removed 4 bases from V and 3 bases from J, with 14 bases in between. In germline, CDR1 is SGDLS, CDR2 YYNGEE. The CDR3 extends over 14 amino acids. Here the CDR3 reads CASSYGPTDYEQYV. In DNA form, the CDR3 reads TGTGCCAGCAGCTACGGACCGACAGACTACGAGCAGTACGTC.

J is TRBJ2-7 and V is TRBV5-1; TRBD2 matches 7 bases. Looked up from germline, CDR1 is SGHRS and CDR2 is YFSETQ. The CDR3 length is 14 residues. Germline trimming cut 3 bases from V and 2 bases from J; bases unmatched to any gene: 5. The CDR3 region is CASSSIGGTYEQYF. In DNA, the CDR3 is TGCGCCAGCAGCTCCATCGGGGGGACCTACGAGCAGTACTTC.

This sequence joins TRBV4-3 and TRBJ1-2; 8 bases fit TRBD1. The CDR3 has 18 residues. Germline V lookup: CDR1 LGHNA, CDR2 YSLEER. V shed 4 bases and J 0 bases; nucleotides not matched to a gene: 13. The CDR3 protein is CASSPGVGQGATNYGYTF. CDR3 sequence (DNA): TGCGCCAGCAGCCCGGGGGTCGGACAGGGAGCTACTAACTATGGCTACACCTTC.

This clonotype was observed a handful of times. V usage is TRBV2 and J usage is TRBJ2-1; 8 nucleotides agree with TRBD2. V shed 4 bases and J 0 bases; nucleotides not matched to a gene: 8. The CDR3 extends over 17 amino acids. CDR1 and CDR2 from the germline V gene are SNHLY and FYNNEI. The CDR3 region is CASSVSSGASSYNEQFF. CDR3 DNA sequence: TGTGCCAGCAGTGTGAGTAGCGGGGCCAGCTCCTACAATGAGCAGTTCTTC.

This clonotype has a single count. The chain couples TRBV20-1 to TRBJ2-7; 9 bases map to TRBD1. The trim removed 3 bases at V and 3 bases at J, leaving 21 bases unmatched. CDR1 and CDR2 (germline): DFQATT, SNEGSKA (reference sequence). The CDR3 runs to 19 residues. The CDR3 DNA follows: TGCAGTGCTAGCTCCGGGACAGGGCTGTGGCTAGTGGGAGACTACGAGCAGTACTTC. Protein sequence: CSASSGTGLWLVGDYEQYF.